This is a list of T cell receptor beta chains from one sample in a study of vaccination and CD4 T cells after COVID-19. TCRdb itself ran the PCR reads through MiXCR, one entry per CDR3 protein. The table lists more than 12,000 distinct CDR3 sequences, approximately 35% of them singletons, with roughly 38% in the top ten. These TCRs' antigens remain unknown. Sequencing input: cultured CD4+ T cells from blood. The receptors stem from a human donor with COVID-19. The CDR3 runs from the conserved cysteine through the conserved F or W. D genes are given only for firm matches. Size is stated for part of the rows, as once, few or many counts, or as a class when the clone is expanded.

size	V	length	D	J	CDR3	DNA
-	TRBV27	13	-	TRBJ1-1	CASSPYQTTEAFF	TGTGCCAGCAGTCCCTACCAGACCACTGAAGCTTTCTTT
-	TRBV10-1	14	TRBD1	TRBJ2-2	CASSGGQVTGELFF	TGCGCCAGCAGTGGGGGACAGGTTACCGGGGAGCTGTTTTTT
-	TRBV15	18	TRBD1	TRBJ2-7	CATSRDLGDRGFASEQYF	TGTGCCACCAGCAGAGATCTTGGAGACAGGGGGTTTGCGAGCGAGCAGTACTTC
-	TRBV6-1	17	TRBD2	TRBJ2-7	CASSLHGVAGGTYEQYF	TGTGCCAGCAGCCTCCACGGGGTAGCGGGGGGTACCTACGAGCAGTACTTC
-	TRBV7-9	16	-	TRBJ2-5	CASSSLGRGRGETQYF	TGTGCCAGCAGCTCCCTGGGTCGAGGGCGGGGAGAGACCCAGTACTTC
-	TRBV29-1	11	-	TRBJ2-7	CSAVGPYEQYF	TGCAGCGCCGTGGGACCCTACGAGCAGTACTTC
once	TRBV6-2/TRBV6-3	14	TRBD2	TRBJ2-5	CASIRGGEEETQYF	TGTGCCAGCATCCGCGGGGGGGAGGAAGAGACCCAGTACTTC
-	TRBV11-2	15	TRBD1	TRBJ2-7	CASSLETGSSYEQYF	TGTGCCAGCAGCTTAGAGACAGGGAGCTCCTACGAGCAGTACTTC
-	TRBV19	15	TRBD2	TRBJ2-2	CASNPWGGNTGELFF	TGTGCCAGTAACCCATGGGGGGGAAACACCGGGGAGCTGTTTTTT
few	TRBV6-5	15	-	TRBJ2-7	CASSYSGRGAYEQYF	TGTGCCAGCAGTTACTCAGGCAGGGGCGCCTACGAGCAGTACTTC
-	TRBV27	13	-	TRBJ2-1	CASSLRQYNEQFF	TGTGCCAGCAGTTTGCGGCAGTACAATGAGCAGTTCTTC
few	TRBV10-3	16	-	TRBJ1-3	CAISESRVRGGNTIYF	TGTGCCATCAGTGAGTCCCGCGTCAGGGGAGGAAACACCATATATTTT
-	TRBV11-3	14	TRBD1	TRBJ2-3	CASSLTGGTDTQYF	TGTGCCAGCAGCTTGACAGGGGGCACAGATACACAGTATTTT
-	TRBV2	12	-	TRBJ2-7	CASRTNTYEQYF	TGTGCCAGCAGAACAAATACCTACGAGCAGTACTTC
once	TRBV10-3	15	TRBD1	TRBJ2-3	CAISSTGGSTDTQYF	TGTGCCATCAGTTCGACAGGGGGGAGCACAGATACGCAGTATTTT
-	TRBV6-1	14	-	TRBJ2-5	CASSEQGIQETQYF	TGTGCCAGCAGTGAGCAGGGAATACAAGAGACCCAGTACTTC
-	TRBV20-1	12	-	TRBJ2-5	CSARFIQETQYF	TGCAGTGCTAGATTTATCCAAGAGACCCAGTACTTC
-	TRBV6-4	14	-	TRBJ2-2	CASSEQGNTGELFF	TGTGCCAGCAGTGAACAGGGGAACACCGGGGAGCTGTTTTTT
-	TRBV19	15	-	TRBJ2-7	CASSIRDGSSYEQYF	TGTGCCAGTAGTATCCGGGACGGAAGCTCCTACGAGCAGTACTTC
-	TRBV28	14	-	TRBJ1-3	CASSLRQDGNTIYF	TGTGCCAGCAGTTTACGCCAGGATGGAAACACCATATATTTT
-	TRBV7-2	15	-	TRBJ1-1	CASRTGGKVNTEAFF	TGTGCCAGCAGAACCGGAGGCAAGGTGAACACTGAAGCTTTCTTT